The rows below give T cell receptor beta chains drawn from one sample of a study of shared clonotypes between healthy human individuals. Measured with immunoSEQ multiplex PCR; TCRdb has only the in-frame clones, and not every one. The profile shows hundreds of thousands of clones, less than 96% of them singletons. Sequencing input: naive CD4+ T cells sorted from blood. Receptors were obtained from a woman aged 25 to 39 in good health. CDR3s include the opening cysteine and the closing phenylalanine or tryptophan. D genes are given only for firm matches. Some rows mark clone size as missing; the rest say once, few, many or name a class of expanded clone.

J gene,V gene,clone size,D gene,CDR3 DNA,CDR3 protein
TRBJ2-7,TRBV7-9,NA,NA,TGTGCCAGCAGCACCCATGGGGGGCCCTACGAGCAGTACTTC,CASSTHGGPYEQYF
TRBJ1-1,TRBV13,NA,NA,TGTGCCAGCAGCTTACGACGTACGAACACTGAAGCTTTCTTT,CASSLRRTNTEAFF
TRBJ2-7,TRBV27,NA,NA,TGTGCCAGCAGTTTAGCTGGTCCGAACTCCTACGAGCAGTACTTC,CASSLAGPNSYEQYF
TRBJ2-7,TRBV28,once,TRBD1,TGTGCCAGCAAAACCGGGACAGGGAGGATTTACGAGCAGTACTTC,CASKTGTGRIYEQYF
TRBJ1-2,TRBV5-1,NA,NA,TGCGCCAGCAGCTTGGCCTATCAAGTAAACTATGGCTACACCTTC,CASSLAYQVNYGYTF
TRBJ2-7,TRBV11-1,NA,TRBD1,TGTGCCAGCAGCGCCTCCGGGACAGCCTCCTACGAGCAGTACTTC,CASSASGTASYEQYF
TRBJ2-7,TRBV7-9,NA,TRBD2,TGTGCCAGCAGCCGGACTAGCGGGAGCGTCGAGCAGTACTTC,CASSRTSGSVEQYF
TRBJ2-7,TRBV15,NA,NA,TGTGCCACCAGCAGAGATCGGCTCGGAGGAGGGCCCTACGAGCAGTACTTC,CATSRDRLGGGPYEQYF
TRBJ2-6,TRBV18,NA,NA,TGTGCCAGCTCCCCAGAGACCGACTCTGGGGCCAACGTCCTGACTTTC,CASSPETDSGANVLTF
TRBJ2-7,TRBV28,NA,TRBD2,TGTGCCAGCAGTACCCCGGGTAGCGGGAGCTCCTACGAGCAGTACTTC,CASSTPGSGSSYEQYF
TRBJ2-2,TRBV11-2,NA,TRBD2,TGTGCCAGCAGCCCGACTAGCGGGAGTGTGAACACCGGGGAGCTGTTTTTT,CASSPTSGSVNTGELFF
TRBJ2-1,TRBV19,NA,NA,TGTGCCAGCAAGCCGGGACCTAACTACAATGAGCAGTTCTTC,CASKPGPNYNEQFF
TRBJ1-2,TRBV28,NA,TRBD1,TGTGCCACCAATAACAGGGGAGTGGGCTATGGCTACACCTTC,CATNNRGVGYGYTF
TRBJ2-3,TRBV18,NA,NA,TGTGCCAGCTCACCACCGCCGAGCACAGATACGCAGTATTTT,CASSPPPSTDTQYF
TRBJ2-1,TRBV27,NA,TRBD2,TGTGCCAGCAGTGCACTAGCGGGAGTTTACAATGAGCAGTTCTTC,CASSALAGVYNEQFF
TRBJ2-2,TRBV27,NA,NA,TGTGCCAGCACCCCCGAGGGGCTAATCACCGGGGAGCTGTTTTTT,CASTPEGLITGELFF
TRBJ2-2,TRBV28,few,NA,TGTGCCAGCAGTGATCCGGGTGGTGGCGGGGAGCTGTTTTTT,CASSDPGGGGELFF
TRBJ1-5,TRBV6-1,NA,TRBD1,TGTGCCAGCAGTTGGACAGGGAACAATCAGCCCCAGCATTTT,CASSWTGNNQPQHF
TRBJ2-7,TRBV4-1,NA,NA,TGTGCCACCGGTCAAGGGTACGAGCAGTACTTC,CATGQGYEQYF
TRBJ1-2,TRBV6-5,NA,NA,TGTGCCAGCAGTTACGGGAATAACTATGGCTACACCTTC,CASSYGNNYGYTF
TRBJ2-5,TRBV7-9,NA,TRBD2,TGTGCCAGCAGCCGTAGAGGGAGGGGAGGGCAAGAGACCCAGTACTTC,CASSRRGRGGQETQYF
TRBJ2-2,TRBV18,NA,TRBD1,TGTGCCAGCTCACCAATGGACAGGGGCGTCGGGGAGCTGTTTTTT,CASSPMDRGVGELFF
TRBJ2-1,TRBV15,NA,NA,TGTGCCACCAGCTCGCAGTCCCTCTCCTACAATGAGCAGTTCTTC,CATSSQSLSYNEQFF
TRBJ2-1,TRBV2,NA,TRBD1,TGTGCCAGCCCCAGGGGGCCGGGTGAGCAGTTCTTC,CASPRGPGEQFF
TRBJ2-5,TRBV4-1,NA,TRBD2,TGCGCCAGCAGCCAAGGACTAGCGGGACCGGAGACCCAGTACTTC,CASSQGLAGPETQYF
TRBJ2-2,TRBV6-4,NA,NA,TGTGCCAGCACCGGGACAAACACCGGGGAGCTGTTTTTT,CASTGTNTGELFF
TRBJ2-7,TRBV6-6,once,TRBD1,TGTGCCAGCAGTTACCCTGGACAGGGTGGGTCCTACGAGCAGTACTTC,CASSYPGQGGSYEQYF
TRBJ2-7,TRBV9,NA,NA,TGTGCCAGCAGCGGAGGCGGGGCTTCCTATTCCTACGAGCAGTACTTC,CASSGGGASYSYEQYF
TRBJ2-7,TRBV10-3,NA,TRBD2,TGTGCCGTCTCTAGCGGGAGGACTTCCTACGAGCAGTACTTC,CAVSSGRTSYEQYF
TRBJ2-1,TRBV6-1,once,NA,TGTGCCAGCAATCCAGGTTCCTCCTACAATGAGCAGTTCTTC,CASNPGSSYNEQFF
TRBJ2-7,TRBV7-9,NA,NA,TGTGCCAGCAGCTTAGGTTGGGGGGCCTTAGGCGAGCAGTACTTC,CASSLGWGALGEQYF
TRBJ2-7,TRBV7-2,NA,NA,TGTGCCAGCAGCCAGGGAGCACTCCGCTACGAGCAGTACTTC,CASSQGALRYEQYF
TRBJ1-2,TRBV6-1,NA,NA,TGTGCCAGCAGTCCTACTGTGACAGATAACTATGGCTACACCTTC,CASSPTVTDNYGYTF
TRBJ2-1,TRBV27,NA,TRBD2,TGTGCCAGCACTCATCTAGCGTCCGGGGGGAATGAGCAGTTCTTC,CASTHLASGGNEQFF
TRBJ1-1,TRBV9,NA,NA,TGTGCCAGCACCAACCTCGTATCTATGACAGCCGGGAACACTGAAGCTTTCTTT,CASTNLVSMTAGNTEAFF
TRBJ1-2,TRBV4-1,NA,NA,TGCGCCAGCAGCCACATATTGCAGGGAATGGGCGGCTACACCTTC,CASSHILQGMGGYTF
TRBJ2-7,TRBV29-1,NA,NA,TGCAGCGTTGCCCCACGGCCAACCGAGCAGTACTTC,CSVAPRPTEQYF
TRBJ2-5,TRBV18,NA,TRBD2,TGTGCCAGCTCACCATATACTATCGGACTAGCGGGAATCCAAGAGACCCAGTACTTC,CASSPYTIGLAGIQETQYF
TRBJ2-1,TRBV7-9,once,NA,TGTGCCAGCAGCTTAACCGGGACCCACGGAGAGCAGTTCTTC,CASSLTGTHGEQFF
TRBJ2-7,TRBV28,NA,TRBD1,TGTGCCAGCAGTTTGGGGACAGGGACACCCTACGAGCAGTACTTC,CASSLGTGTPYEQYF
TRBJ1-2,TRBV6-5,NA,TRBD1,TGTGCCAGCAGTTGGGGGACAGCCGGGGCGTTTGGCTACACCTTC,CASSWGTAGAFGYTF
TRBJ1-2,TRBV5-1,few,NA,TGCGCCAGCACCCTCCAATACGGGGAGGCGAGGCGCTACACCTTC,CASTLQYGEARRYTF
TRBJ2-7,TRBV29-1,NA,NA,TGCAGCGTTCAGAGCTCCTACGAGCAGTACTTC,CSVQSSYEQYF
TRBJ2-5,TRBV7-2,NA,NA,TGTGCCAGCAGCTTATTCCAAGAGACCCAGTACTTC,CASSLFQETQYF
TRBJ1-2,TRBV28,NA,NA,TGTGCCAGCAGATATATGTGGGGCGACTATGGCTACACCTTC,CASRYMWGDYGYTF